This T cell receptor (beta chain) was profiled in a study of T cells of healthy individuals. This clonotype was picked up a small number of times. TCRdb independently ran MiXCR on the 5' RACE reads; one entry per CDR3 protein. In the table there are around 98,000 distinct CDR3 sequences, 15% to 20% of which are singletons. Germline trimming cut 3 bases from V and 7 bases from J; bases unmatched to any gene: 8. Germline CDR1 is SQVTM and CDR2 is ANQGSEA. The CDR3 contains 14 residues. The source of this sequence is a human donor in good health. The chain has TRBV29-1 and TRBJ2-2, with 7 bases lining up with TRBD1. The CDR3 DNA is TGCAGCGTTGAGCTAGGGGGCAAGAACGGGGAGCTGTTTTTT. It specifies CSVELGGKNGELFF.